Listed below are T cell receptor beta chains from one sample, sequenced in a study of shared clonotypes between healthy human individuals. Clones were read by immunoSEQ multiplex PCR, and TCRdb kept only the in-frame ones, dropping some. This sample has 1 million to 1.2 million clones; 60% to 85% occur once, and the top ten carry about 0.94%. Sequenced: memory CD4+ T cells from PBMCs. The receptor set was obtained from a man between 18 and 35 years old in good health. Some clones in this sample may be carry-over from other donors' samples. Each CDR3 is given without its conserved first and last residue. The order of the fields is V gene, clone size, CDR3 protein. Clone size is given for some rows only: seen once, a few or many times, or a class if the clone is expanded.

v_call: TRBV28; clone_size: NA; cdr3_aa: ASRQDYEQY
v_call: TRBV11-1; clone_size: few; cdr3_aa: ASSSLPGQAWGYT
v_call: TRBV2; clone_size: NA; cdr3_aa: ASSISRGVGNQPQH
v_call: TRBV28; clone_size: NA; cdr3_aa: ASSYRNYGYT
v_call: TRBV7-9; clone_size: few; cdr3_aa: ASSLVSASYEQY
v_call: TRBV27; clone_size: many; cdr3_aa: ASSFWGGYGYT
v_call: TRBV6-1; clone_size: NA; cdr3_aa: ASSAPLSGRADTQY
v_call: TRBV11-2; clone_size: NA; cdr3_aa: ASFPQGAGTGELL
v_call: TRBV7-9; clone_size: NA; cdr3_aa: ASSLAGSAEQY
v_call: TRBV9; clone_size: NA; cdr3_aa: ASSVDGRPSYNEQF
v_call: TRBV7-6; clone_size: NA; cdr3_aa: ASSTQGREQY
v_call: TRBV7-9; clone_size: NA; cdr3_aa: ASSLPRQFSEAF
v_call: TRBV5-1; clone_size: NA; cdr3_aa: ASSLELSGPQETQY
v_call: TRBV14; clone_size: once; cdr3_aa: ASSQGQLYGYT
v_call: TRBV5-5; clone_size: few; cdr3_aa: ASSLGDLYGYT
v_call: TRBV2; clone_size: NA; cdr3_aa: ASTGTGVTGELF
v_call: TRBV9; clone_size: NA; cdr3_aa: ASSVARHTDTQY
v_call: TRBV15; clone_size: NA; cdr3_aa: ATSRGLAASYEQY
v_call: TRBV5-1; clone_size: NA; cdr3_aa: ASSLGPLAGEQF
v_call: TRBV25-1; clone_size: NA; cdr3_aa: ASQRSGGDYYT
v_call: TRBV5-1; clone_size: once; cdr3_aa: ASSGNVYGYT
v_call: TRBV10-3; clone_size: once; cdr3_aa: AISEFLADYNEQF
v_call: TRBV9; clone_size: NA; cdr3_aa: ASSVAGWGSSYNEQF
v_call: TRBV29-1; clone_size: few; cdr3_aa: SVGEFSTDTQY
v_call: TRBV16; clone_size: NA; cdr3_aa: ASSQTVWGREDQPQH
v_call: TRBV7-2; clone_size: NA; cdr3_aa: ASSSRYEQY
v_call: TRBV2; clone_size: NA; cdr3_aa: ASRDISNTPQH
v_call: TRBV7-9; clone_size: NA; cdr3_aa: ASSLLGRAGTDTQY
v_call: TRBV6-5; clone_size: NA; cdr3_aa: ASRQGRTQY
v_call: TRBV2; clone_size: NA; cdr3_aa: ASSRDRSTDTQY
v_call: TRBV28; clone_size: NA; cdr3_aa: ASSHGGATGELF
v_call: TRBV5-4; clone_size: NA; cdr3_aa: ASSPGGVGAF
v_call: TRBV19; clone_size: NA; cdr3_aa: ASSIGTAPQETQY
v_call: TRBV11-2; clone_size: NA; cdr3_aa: ASSLIQGDYNEQF
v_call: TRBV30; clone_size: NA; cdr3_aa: AWRRPWNEQF
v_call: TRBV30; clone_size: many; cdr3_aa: AWSVGQGDIQY
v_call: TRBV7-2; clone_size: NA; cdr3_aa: ASSLLGSNQPQH
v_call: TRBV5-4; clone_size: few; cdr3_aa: ASSSAPGQGVGKLR
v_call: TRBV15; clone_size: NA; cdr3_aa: ATSRDYAGTEAF
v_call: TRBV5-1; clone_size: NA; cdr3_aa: ASSLTGQGKETQY
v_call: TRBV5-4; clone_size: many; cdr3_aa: ASSLGQFYGYT
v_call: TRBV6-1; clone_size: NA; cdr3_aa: ASSEVGLLKSYGYT
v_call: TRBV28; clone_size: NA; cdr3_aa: ASRGTGFEAF
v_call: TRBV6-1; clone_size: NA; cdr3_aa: ASSMDRMGNQPQH
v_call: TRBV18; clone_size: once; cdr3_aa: ASSHNRGLPSGANVLT
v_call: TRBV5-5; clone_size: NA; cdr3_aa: ASSLAVSQPQH
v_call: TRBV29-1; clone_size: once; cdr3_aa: SVEPNRGSDTQY
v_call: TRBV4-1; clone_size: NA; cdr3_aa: ASSQGQGVISLTEAF
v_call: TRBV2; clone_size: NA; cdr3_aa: ASSAEYNEQF
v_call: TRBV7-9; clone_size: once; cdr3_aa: ASSFEVSRTQY